The T cell receptor beta chain under discussion was sequenced for a study of T cell repertoires in cytomegalovirus infection. In the study overall: Public TCR beta signatures marked donors with CMV infection and the matching HLA.

TCRdb passed the reads through MiXCR, listing each CDR3 protein once. This sample yields 400,000 to 550,000 distinct CDR3 sequences, of which around 11% are seen a single time; about 10% belongs to the top ten. V shed 7 bases and J shed 8 bases, with 17 bases lying between them. Germline lookup yields CDR1 MDHEN and CDR2 SYDVKM. The CDR3 sequence is 13 residues long. General observations from the study: Within the response measured ex vivo, HLA-C-restricted CMV-specific TCR beta clonotypes were dominant. Cumulated frequencies of public TCR beta families served to identify carriers of CMV plus the relevant HLA.

This clonotype was detected ten times or more. Its antigen is not known. The source of this sequence is a human donor in good health (CMV status not recorded). Some clones in this sample may be carry-over from other donors' samples. V and J are TRBV28 and TRBJ1-2, with a weak D call TRBD1 (5 bases). The sequencing sample was made of PBMCs. CDR3 nucleotides: TGTGCCAGCACCCTTCATGCAGGGTTAGGCTACACCTTC. Residues: CASTLHAGLGYTF.